Following are 5 T cell receptor beta chains from one sample sequenced in a study of blood T cell repertoires in COVID-19. Data came from immunoSEQ multiplex PCR; TCRdb stores just in-frame clones and leaves some out. The sample contains 15,000 to 20,000 clones, 75% to 95% of which appear only once. Sequencing used peripheral blood. Receptors originate from a human donor in a cohort sampled during active COVID-19.

The chain uses TRBV3-1 (or the pseudogene TRBV3-2) and TRBJ1-3; TRBD1 agrees at 8 bases. Germline trimming cut 1 base from V and 4 bases from J; bases unmatched to any gene: 0. Germline V gene sequence: CDR1 LGHDT, CDR2 YNNKEL (reference sequence). The CDR3 has 14 residues. The CDR3 region is CASSQGTGGNTIYF. CDR3 bases: TGTGCCAGCAGCCAAGGGACAGGGGGAAACACCATATATTTT.

V gene TRBV19 combines with J gene TRBJ2-7; 7 bases are a match to TRBD2. This CDR3 spans 19 amino acids. With 9 bases clipped from V and 0 bases from J, the junction kept 23 bases outside the gene matches. Germline CDR1 is LNHDA and CDR2 is SQIVND (reference sequence). In nucleotides, the CDR3 is TGTGCCAGCCTACCCTCGCCGGCTAGCGGATCTCCGAGCTCCTACGAGCAGTACTTC. Translation gives CASLPSPASGSPSSYEQYF.

The chain carries TRBV10-3 and TRBJ1-2; TRBD1 matches 9 bases. The CDR3 has 15 residues. The V gene end was trimmed by 2 bases and the J gene end by 3 bases; junction bases not matched to a gene: 4. Germline CDR1 is ENHRY and CDR2 is SYGVKD. This chain's CDR3 is CAISEPRTGDYGYTF. Written as DNA, the CDR3 is TGTGCCATCAGTGAGCCGAGGACAGGGGACTATGGCTACACCTTC.

This clone showed up just a few times. This sequence joins TRBV3-1 (or the pseudogene TRBV3-2) and TRBJ1-2; 8 nucleotides match TRBD1. Trimming removed 5 bases from V and 6 bases from J; junction bases left unmatched: 2. Germline V gives CDR1 LGHDT, CDR2 YNNKEL (reference sequence). The CDR3 has 12 residues. CDR3 coding DNA: TGTGCCAGCAGCTGGACAGGGAATGGCTACACCTTC. Translated: CASSWTGNGYTF.

This clone was picked up one time. CDR3 residues: CASSLMGGYEQFF. The CDR3 DNA sequence: TGTGCCAGCAGCTTGATGGGAGGGTATGAGCAGTTCTTC. The J gene is TRBJ2-1, the V gene TRBV5-4; TRBD2 matches at 7 bases. After removal of 1 base from V and 8 bases from J, the junction contained 3 bases not matched to a gene. CDR3 length equals 13 residues. Germline V gives CDR1 SGHNT, CDR2 YYREEE (reference sequence).